The sequence of this TCR beta chain was determined in a study of T cell responses to AZD1222 COVID-19 vaccine. General study results and limits: A mostly white British donor set with more females was recruited, and clonal diversity was possibly underestimated.

TCRdb keeps only in-frame clones here, not all; method: immunoSEQ multiplex PCR. The sample records approximately 80,000 clones, roughly 90% being singletons. Per germline, CDR1 SEHNR and CDR2 FQNEAQ (reference sequence). This CDR3 region has 11 residues. In the case of this clone: Its antigen is unidentified. One end of the junction is discordant with germline, which a read error may explain.

The origin of this receptor is an adult in good health. The chain joins TRBV7-9 to TRBJ1-2; 8 bases align to TRBD1. Sequencing used peripheral blood, obtained on day 0 of AZD1222 vaccination. The CDR3 sequence: CASRLSGQGAF. DNA for the CDR3: TGTGCCAGCAGACTCTCCGGACAGGGTGCCTTC.